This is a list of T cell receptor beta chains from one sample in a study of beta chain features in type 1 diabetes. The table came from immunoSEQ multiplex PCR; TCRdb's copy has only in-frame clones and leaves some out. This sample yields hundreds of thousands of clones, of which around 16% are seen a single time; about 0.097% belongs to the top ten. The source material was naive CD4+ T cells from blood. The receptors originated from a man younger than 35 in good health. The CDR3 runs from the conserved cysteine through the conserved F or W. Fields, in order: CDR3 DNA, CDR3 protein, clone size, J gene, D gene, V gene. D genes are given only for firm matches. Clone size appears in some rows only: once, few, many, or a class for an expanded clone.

CDR3nt: TGTGCCAGCAGCCCCCCTAGCGGGCGGTCAGATACGCAGTATTTT; CDR3aa: CASSPPSGRSDTQYF; abundance: few; j_gene: TRBJ2-3; d_gene: TRBD2; v_gene: TRBV7-2
CDR3nt: TGTGCCACCAGCAGAGATCTGGTTATGGTCGGGGCAGGGGTAAAAGGTAGTCAGCCCCAGCATTTT; CDR3aa: CATSRDLVMVGAGVKGSQPQHF; abundance: few; j_gene: TRBJ1-5; d_gene: .; v_gene: TRBV15
CDR3nt: TGTGCCAGCATGGCAGCCAGAAACATTCAGTACTTC; CDR3aa: CASMAARNIQYF; abundance: .; j_gene: TRBJ2-4; d_gene: .; v_gene: TRBV2
CDR3nt: TGTGCCAGCAGTTACCTTACTAGCGGGGGGCGCGACGAGCAGTACTTC; CDR3aa: CASSYLTSGGRDEQYF; abundance: .; j_gene: TRBJ2-7; d_gene: TRBD2; v_gene: TRBV6-5
CDR3nt: TGTGCCAGCAGCGTAGGAACCGTCACCGATACGCAGTATTTT; CDR3aa: CASSVGTVTDTQYF; abundance: .; j_gene: TRBJ2-3; d_gene: .; v_gene: TRBV9
CDR3nt: TGCGCCAGCAGCCAAGATCTACAGGGGTACAATGAGCAGTTCTTC; CDR3aa: CASSQDLQGYNEQFF; abundance: .; j_gene: TRBJ2-1; d_gene: TRBD1; v_gene: TRBV4-3
CDR3nt: TGTGCCAGCAGCTTAGGTTACAGGAGCAATCAGCCCCAGCATTTT; CDR3aa: CASSLGYRSNQPQHF; abundance: .; j_gene: TRBJ1-5; d_gene: .; v_gene: TRBV7-2
CDR3nt: TGTGCCAGCAGTCCTCCGGGGGGGAATACGCAGTATTTT; CDR3aa: CASSPPGGNTQYF; abundance: .; j_gene: TRBJ2-3; d_gene: TRBD2; v_gene: TRBV27
CDR3nt: TGTGCCATCAGTGAGCTAGGGGACAGCAACTATGGCTACACCTTC; CDR3aa: CAISELGDSNYGYTF; abundance: .; j_gene: TRBJ1-2; d_gene: TRBD1; v_gene: TRBV10-3
CDR3nt: TGTGCCAGCAGCATCTCGTCCGGGACCTCGCAGCCCCAGCATTTT; CDR3aa: CASSISSGTSQPQHF; abundance: few; j_gene: TRBJ1-5; d_gene: .; v_gene: TRBV7-2
CDR3nt: TGTGCCAGCAGCCCCTACTCCGGGACCCAGTACTTC; CDR3aa: CASSPYSGTQYF; abundance: .; j_gene: TRBJ2-5; d_gene: .; v_gene: TRBV9
CDR3nt: TGTGCCAGCAGAACCGTGGCCCTAGCCAAAAACATTCAGTACTTC; CDR3aa: CASRTVALAKNIQYF; abundance: .; j_gene: TRBJ2-4; d_gene: .; v_gene: TRBV27
CDR3nt: TGTGCCAGCACTCCGGGGGTCTCCTACAATGAGCAGTTCTTC; CDR3aa: CASTPGVSYNEQFF; abundance: .; j_gene: TRBJ2-1; d_gene: .; v_gene: TRBV9
CDR3nt: TGCGCCAGCAGCTTACAGGGAGCGGTCTACGAGCAGTACTTC; CDR3aa: CASSLQGAVYEQYF; abundance: .; j_gene: TRBJ2-7; d_gene: .; v_gene: TRBV5-1
CDR3nt: TGCGCCAGCAGCCAAGCGGCAGAGGAGACCCAGTACTTC; CDR3aa: CASSQAAEETQYF; abundance: few; j_gene: TRBJ2-5; d_gene: .; v_gene: TRBV4-3
CDR3nt: TGCGCCAGCAGCACGGGACAGGGAAAGGGCATTCAGTACTTC; CDR3aa: CASSTGQGKGIQYF; abundance: .; j_gene: TRBJ2-4; d_gene: TRBD1; v_gene: TRBV5-1
CDR3nt: TGTGCCAGCAGTTTACGCCCCGGGGGGACGCAGTATTTT; CDR3aa: CASSLRPGGTQYF; abundance: .; j_gene: TRBJ2-3; d_gene: TRBD2; v_gene: TRBV28
CDR3nt: TGTGCCAGCAGACTGGAGATCCTCAGTCCCTCCTACAATGAGCAGTTCTTC; CDR3aa: CASRLEILSPSYNEQFF; abundance: .; j_gene: TRBJ2-1; d_gene: .; v_gene: TRBV5-6
CDR3nt: TGTGCCAGCAGAGGAGTTAATAACTATGGCTACACCTTC; CDR3aa: CASRGVNNYGYTF; abundance: once; j_gene: TRBJ1-2; d_gene: .; v_gene: TRBV28
CDR3nt: TGTGCCAGCAGCTTAGTCGGACAGGGCGCTCAGCCCCAGCATTTT; CDR3aa: CASSLVGQGAQPQHF; abundance: few; j_gene: TRBJ1-5; d_gene: TRBD1; v_gene: TRBV7-2
CDR3nt: TGTGCCAGCAGCCTCAGGCAATGGCTAGCGGTGGGGGATACGCAGTATTTT; CDR3aa: CASSLRQWLAVGDTQYF; abundance: .; j_gene: TRBJ2-3; d_gene: TRBD2; v_gene: TRBV7-2
CDR3nt: TGTGCCAGCAGCTCTCGGACAGGGGGGTCCTACAATGAGCAGTTCTTC; CDR3aa: CASSSRTGGSYNEQFF; abundance: few; j_gene: TRBJ2-1; d_gene: TRBD1; v_gene: TRBV7-2
CDR3nt: TGTGCCAGCAGTCAACCGGGACTAGCGGGGTACGAGCAGTACTTC; CDR3aa: CASSQPGLAGYEQYF; abundance: .; j_gene: TRBJ2-7; d_gene: TRBD2; v_gene: TRBV6-5
CDR3nt: TGTGCCAGCAGTATTCGAATTGAACGGAGCGAGCAGTACTTC; CDR3aa: CASSIRIERSEQYF; abundance: .; j_gene: TRBJ2-7; d_gene: .; v_gene: TRBV6-5
CDR3nt: TGTGCCAGCTCATCGACAGGATTCCAAGAGACCCAGTACTTC; CDR3aa: CASSSTGFQETQYF; abundance: .; j_gene: TRBJ2-5; d_gene: .; v_gene: TRBV18
CDR3nt: TGTGCCAGCAGCCTGAACCGGAACATTCAGTACTTC; CDR3aa: CASSLNRNIQYF; abundance: few; j_gene: TRBJ2-4; d_gene: .; v_gene: TRBV7-2
CDR3nt: TGTGCCAGCAGTTTTGGCGGGACAGGCAGTGAGCAGTTCTTC; CDR3aa: CASSFGGTGSEQFF; abundance: .; j_gene: TRBJ2-1; d_gene: TRBD1; v_gene: TRBV6-5
CDR3nt: TGTGCCAGCAGCTTCGTTGGCTCGCCCCTCCACTTT; CDR3aa: CASSFVGSPLHF; abundance: few; j_gene: TRBJ1-6; d_gene: .; v_gene: TRBV7-9
CDR3nt: TGCAGCGTTGAATGGCAGTTCCTAGCGGGAGACTTTGGGTCCCAGTACTTC; CDR3aa: CSVEWQFLAGDFGSQYF; abundance: few; j_gene: TRBJ2-5; d_gene: TRBD2; v_gene: TRBV29-1
CDR3nt: TGTGCCATCAGTGGGGGGTTTGGCTATGGCTACACCTTC; CDR3aa: CAISGGFGYGYTF; abundance: .; j_gene: TRBJ1-2; d_gene: .; v_gene: TRBV10-3
CDR3nt: TGCGCCAGCAGCTTGGGGCGGAGCGGGGAGCTGTTTTTT; CDR3aa: CASSLGRSGELFF; abundance: few; j_gene: TRBJ2-2; d_gene: .; v_gene: TRBV5-1
CDR3nt: TGTGCCAGCTCACCACAGGGGCCTAGCAATCAGCCCCAGCATTTT; CDR3aa: CASSPQGPSNQPQHF; abundance: .; j_gene: TRBJ1-5; d_gene: .; v_gene: TRBV18
CDR3nt: TGTGCCAGCAGCAAAGGGACCCCAGGGGAGACCCAGTACTTC; CDR3aa: CASSKGTPGETQYF; abundance: .; j_gene: TRBJ2-5; d_gene: .; v_gene: TRBV9
CDR3nt: TGTGCCATCAGTGGGGTACAGGGCTCGTCCTACGAGCAGTACTTC; CDR3aa: CAISGVQGSSYEQYF; abundance: few; j_gene: TRBJ2-7; d_gene: .; v_gene: TRBV10-3
CDR3nt: TGTGCCAGTAGTGTGGACAGGGGGACTGGGGCCAACGTCCTGACTTTC; CDR3aa: CASSVDRGTGANVLTF; abundance: .; j_gene: TRBJ2-6; d_gene: TRBD1; v_gene: TRBV19
CDR3nt: TGTGCCAGCAGCTTAGTCACTAGCGGGAGTGCCGAGACCCAGTACTTC; CDR3aa: CASSLVTSGSAETQYF; abundance: few; j_gene: TRBJ2-5; d_gene: TRBD2; v_gene: TRBV7-7
CDR3nt: TGTGCCAGCAGCTTAATGACAGTCTACGAGCAGTACTTC; CDR3aa: CASSLMTVYEQYF; abundance: .; j_gene: TRBJ2-7; d_gene: .; v_gene: TRBV7-9
CDR3nt: TGTGCCAGCAGCCAAGATAGACGGATCTATGGCTACACCTTC; CDR3aa: CASSQDRRIYGYTF; abundance: .; j_gene: TRBJ1-2; d_gene: .; v_gene: TRBV14
CDR3nt: TGTGCCAGTAAAAAGGCGGGCGGTCCAAATCAGCCCCAGCATTTT; CDR3aa: CASKKAGGPNQPQHF; abundance: few; j_gene: TRBJ1-5; d_gene: .; v_gene: TRBV19
CDR3nt: TGTGCCAGCAGTTTATCGCAGACAGGGGGCGCCCGGTTGCGGGAAAAACTGTTTTTT; CDR3aa: CASSLSQTGGARLREKLFF; abundance: .; j_gene: TRBJ1-4; d_gene: TRBD1; v_gene: TRBV27
CDR3nt: TGCGCCAGCAGCCAAGGAACTAGTCTAGCCAAAAACATTCAGTACTTC; CDR3aa: CASSQGTSLAKNIQYF; abundance: .; j_gene: TRBJ2-4; d_gene: .; v_gene: TRBV4-3
CDR3nt: TGTGCCAGCAGCGATCTTCCGGGCGGGTTTACCTACGAGCAGTACTTC; CDR3aa: CASSDLPGGFTYEQYF; abundance: few; j_gene: TRBJ2-7; d_gene: .; v_gene: TRBV7-6
CDR3nt: TGTGCCAGCAGCTTAGTTTCAAAGATCAGGACGTACTCTGGAAACACCATATATTTT; CDR3aa: CASSLVSKIRTYSGNTIYF; abundance: .; j_gene: TRBJ1-3; d_gene: .; v_gene: TRBV7-9
CDR3nt: TGTGCCAGTACCCAGGGGTATAGCAATCAGCCCCAGCATTTT; CDR3aa: CASTQGYSNQPQHF; abundance: few; j_gene: TRBJ1-5; d_gene: .; v_gene: TRBV19
CDR3nt: TGCAGCGACAGGGGGCTGGGGAACTATGGCTACACCTTC; CDR3aa: CSDRGLGNYGYTF; abundance: few; j_gene: TRBJ1-2; d_gene: TRBD1; v_gene: TRBV29-1
CDR3nt: TGTGCCAGCAGCCCCACTAATAATGAGCAGTTCTTC; CDR3aa: CASSPTNNEQFF; abundance: .; j_gene: TRBJ2-1; d_gene: .; v_gene: TRBV6-6
CDR3nt: TGTGCCGCACAGGGGGCCCGCACAGATACGCAGTATTTT; CDR3aa: CAAQGARTDTQYF; abundance: few; j_gene: TRBJ2-3; d_gene: TRBD1; v_gene: TRBV27
CDR3nt: TGTGCCAGCAGCTTGGGACAGGGAACGACTAACTATGGCTACACCTTC; CDR3aa: CASSLGQGTTNYGYTF; abundance: .; j_gene: TRBJ1-2; d_gene: TRBD1; v_gene: TRBV11-1
CDR3nt: TGCGCCAGCAGCTTTTTGCGAGGGACTGAGCAGTTCTTC; CDR3aa: CASSFLRGTEQFF; abundance: .; j_gene: TRBJ2-1; d_gene: .; v_gene: TRBV5-1
CDR3nt: TGTGCCAGCAGCCCCCCTGGTAACACTGAAGCTTTCTTT; CDR3aa: CASSPPGNTEAFF; abundance: .; j_gene: TRBJ1-1; d_gene: .; v_gene: TRBV7-3
CDR3nt: TGTGCCATCAGTACGACAGGGTTTGGCTACACCTTC; CDR3aa: CAISTTGFGYTF; abundance: few; j_gene: TRBJ1-2; d_gene: TRBD1; v_gene: TRBV10-3
CDR3nt: TGTGCCAGCACCGGCCGGGACAGGGCCTACGAGCAGTACTTC; CDR3aa: CASTGRDRAYEQYF; abundance: few; j_gene: TRBJ2-7; d_gene: TRBD1; v_gene: TRBV2
CDR3nt: TGTGCCAGCAGCGTAGACCAGGGTATGAATTCACCCCTCCACTTT; CDR3aa: CASSVDQGMNSPLHF; abundance: few; j_gene: TRBJ1-6; d_gene: .; v_gene: TRBV9